This TCR beta chain was obtained from a study of T cell repertoires in cytomegalovirus infection. The overall study: The authors relied on CMV epitopes, both recently identified HLA-C-restricted and well-studied HLA-B-restricted.

TCRdb analysed the reads with MiXCR anew, one entry per CDR3 protein. The repertoire holds about a million distinct CDR3 sequences, with approximately 31% as singletons. The CDR3 is made up of 12 amino acids. Germline lookup yields CDR1 DFQATT and CDR2 SNEGSKA (reference sequence). About this clonotype: The antigen remains undetermined.

The sample in question was cultured CD8+ T cells from PBMCs, obtained from culture after CMV antigen stimulation. V is TRBV20-1 and J is TRBJ1-2, with TRBD1 matching 9 bases. The TCR sequence derives from a human donor in good health (CMV status not recorded). Some clones in this sample may be carry-over from other donors' samples. CDR3 sequence: CTARDRVYGYTF. The DNA for the CDR3 is TGCACCGCTAGGGACAGGGTCTATGGCTACACCTTC.